This T cell receptor (beta chain) was recorded in a study of post-analysis software for immune sequencing data. Turning to this clonotype: Its antigen is currently unknown. A much bigger clone sits one base away, suggesting this may be a read error.

Overall study findings and caveats: Normalized Chao1 diversity was significantly lower in multiple sclerosis patients than in controls. Elevated frequency relative to controls characterized a handful of TRBV segments in patients, TRBV5-6, TRBV5-1 and TRBV20-1 among them. With F measure, samples from one preparation batch clustered together strongly.

cDNA libraries of TCR beta carried unique molecular identifiers. TCRdb reprocessed the PCR reads via MiXCR and lists one record per CDR3 protein. Counted here are about 540,000 distinct CDR3 sequences, 34% occurring once; the ten biggest clones make up around 6.1%. With 3 bases removed from V and 6 bases from J, the gap between germline ends came to 17 bases. Looked up from germline, CDR1 is SGHTA and CDR2 is FQGNSA. The CDR3 has 16 residues. The clonotype originates from a girl younger than 18 with multiple sclerosis. Sequencing was done on a sample of blood. The rearrangement uses TRBV7-2 and TRBJ2-2; D is ambiguous. The CDR3 protein is CASSLHFLRVAGELFF. DNA of the CDR3: TGTGCCAGCAGCTTGCACTTTTTAAGGGTCGCCGGGGAGCTGTTTTTT.